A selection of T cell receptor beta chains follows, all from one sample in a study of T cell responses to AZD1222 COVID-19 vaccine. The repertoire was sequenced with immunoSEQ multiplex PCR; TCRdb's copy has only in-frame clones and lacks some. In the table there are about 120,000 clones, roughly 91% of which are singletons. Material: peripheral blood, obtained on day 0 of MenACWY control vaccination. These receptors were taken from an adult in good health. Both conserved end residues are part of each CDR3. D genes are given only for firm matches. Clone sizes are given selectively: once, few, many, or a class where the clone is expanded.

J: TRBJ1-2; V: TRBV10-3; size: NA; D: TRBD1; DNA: TGTGCCATCAGTGAAAAGGACAGGAGTAACTATGGCTACACCTTC; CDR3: CAISEKDRSNYGYTF
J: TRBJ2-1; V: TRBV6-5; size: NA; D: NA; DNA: TGTGCCAGCAAACAGACCTCCGGTGAGCAGTTCTTC; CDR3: CASKQTSGEQFF
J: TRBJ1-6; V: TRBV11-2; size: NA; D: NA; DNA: TGTGCCAGCAGCTTAGAAGTCTGGATTCCCCTCCACTTT; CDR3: CASSLEVWIPLHF
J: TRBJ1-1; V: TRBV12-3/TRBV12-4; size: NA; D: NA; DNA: TGTGCCAGCAGTTCAGGGTTTACTGAAGCTTTCTTT; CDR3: CASSSGFTEAFF
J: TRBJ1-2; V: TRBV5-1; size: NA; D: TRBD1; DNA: TGCGCCAGCAGCACCGGACAGGGGGATGGCTACACCTTC; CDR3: CASSTGQGDGYTF
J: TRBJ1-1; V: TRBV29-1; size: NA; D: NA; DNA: TGCAGCGTTGAGCCGGGGCTGAACACTGAAGCTTTCTTT; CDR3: CSVEPGLNTEAFF
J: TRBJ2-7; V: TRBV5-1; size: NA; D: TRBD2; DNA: TGCGCCAGCAGTCATCAGACTAGCGGAACCTACGAGCAGTACTTC; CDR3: CASSHQTSGTYEQYF
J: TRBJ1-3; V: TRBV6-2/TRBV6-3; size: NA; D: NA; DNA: TGTGCCAGCAGTTACAACTTGACAGCTCCGGATTGCTCTGGAAACACCATATATTTT; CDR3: CASSYNLTAPDCSGNTIYF
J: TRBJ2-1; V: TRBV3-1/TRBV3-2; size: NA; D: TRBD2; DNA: TGTGCCAGCAGTAAAGCGGGGGGAGAGCAGTTCTTC; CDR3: CASSKAGGEQFF
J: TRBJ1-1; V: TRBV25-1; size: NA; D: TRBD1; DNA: TGTGCCAGCAGTGAATTCGGACAGGGCCTAGGGGACACTGAAGCTTTCTTT; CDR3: CASSEFGQGLGDTEAFF
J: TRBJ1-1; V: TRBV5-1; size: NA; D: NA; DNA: TGCGCCAGCAGCCTCGTGGTTATGAACACTGAAGCTTTCTTT; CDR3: CASSLVVMNTEAFF
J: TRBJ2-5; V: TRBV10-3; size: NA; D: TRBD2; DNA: TGTGCCATCAGTAACCTAGCGGAAAATCAAGAGACCCAGTACTTC; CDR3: CAISNLAENQETQYF
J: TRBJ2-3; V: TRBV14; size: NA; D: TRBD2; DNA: TGTGCCAGCAGCCAAGCCCTAGCGGTGTACACAGATACGCAGTATTTT; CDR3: CASSQALAVYTDTQYF
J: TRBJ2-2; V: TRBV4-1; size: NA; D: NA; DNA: TGCGCCAGCAGCCAAGACCTGTCTTTTGAGGAGCTGTTTTTT; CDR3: CASSQDLSFEELFF
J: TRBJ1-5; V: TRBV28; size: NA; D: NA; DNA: TGTGCCAGTTTCAGTCGATCGGGGCCTGGTCAGCCCCAGCATTTT; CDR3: CASFSRSGPGQPQHF
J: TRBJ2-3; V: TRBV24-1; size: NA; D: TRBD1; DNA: TGTGCCACCAGTGATTCTCCGGGACAGGGGGTCGGTACGCAGTATTTT; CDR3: CATSDSPGQGVGTQYF
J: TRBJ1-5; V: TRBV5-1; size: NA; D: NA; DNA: TGCGCCAGCAGCTTGGAGGGGGGTCCCAATCAGCCCCAGCATTTT; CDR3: CASSLEGGPNQPQHF
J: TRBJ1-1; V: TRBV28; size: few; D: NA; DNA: TGTGCCAGCAGTTTAAGAAACACTGAAGCTTTCTTT; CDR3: CASSLRNTEAFF
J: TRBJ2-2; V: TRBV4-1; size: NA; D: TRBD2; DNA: TGCGCCAGCAGCCAGGGACTAGCGGGGGGGTACACCGGGGAGCTGTTTTTT; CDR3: CASSQGLAGGYTGELFF
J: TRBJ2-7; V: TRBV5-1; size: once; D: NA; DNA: TGCGCCAGCAGCGGAAGGACAGCGAACTACGAGCAGTACTTC; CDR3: CASSGRTANYEQYF
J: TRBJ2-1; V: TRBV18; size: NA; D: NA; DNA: TGTGCCAGCTCACCTCAGTTGGGGGACGAGCAGTTCTTC; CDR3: CASSPQLGDEQFF
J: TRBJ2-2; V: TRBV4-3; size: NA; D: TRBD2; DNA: TGCGCCAGCAGCTGGACTAGCGGGGCGAACACCGGGGAGCTGTTTTTT; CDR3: CASSWTSGANTGELFF
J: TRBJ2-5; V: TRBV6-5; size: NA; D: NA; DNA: TGTGCCACCACCAGACAGGCACAAGAGACCCAGTACTTC; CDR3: CATTRQAQETQYF
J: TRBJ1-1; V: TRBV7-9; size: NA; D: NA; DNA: TGTGCCAGCAGCTTATTCTGGGACACTGAAGCTTTCTTT; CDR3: CASSLFWDTEAFF
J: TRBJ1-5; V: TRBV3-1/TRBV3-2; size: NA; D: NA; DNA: TGTGCCAGCAGCCAAGATCTCGGGCTCGGTCAGCCCCAGCATTTT; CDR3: CASSQDLGLGQPQHF
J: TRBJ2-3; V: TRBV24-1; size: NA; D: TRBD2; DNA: TGTGCCACCAGTGATCATCCCCGGACTAGCGGGAGGGCCTTAGATACGCAGTATTTT; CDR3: CATSDHPRTSGRALDTQYF
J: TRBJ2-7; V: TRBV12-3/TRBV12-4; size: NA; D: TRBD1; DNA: TGTGCCAGCCGCCCGGGACAGACCTACGAGCAGTACTTC; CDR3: CASRPGQTYEQYF
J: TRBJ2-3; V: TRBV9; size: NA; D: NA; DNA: TGTGCCAGCAGCCTACTCAGCGGGTCACTCGGAGATACGCAGTATTTT; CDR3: CASSLLSGSLGDTQYF
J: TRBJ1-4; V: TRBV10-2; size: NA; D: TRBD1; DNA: TGCGCCAGCAGTGTGGGACAGGGGGTTGCAACTAATGAAAAACTGTTTTTT; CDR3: CASSVGQGVATNEKLFF
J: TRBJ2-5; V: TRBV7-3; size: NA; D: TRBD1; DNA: TGTGCCAGCAGCTCCACGGGACAGGGAGAGACCCAGTACTTC; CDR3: CASSSTGQGETQYF
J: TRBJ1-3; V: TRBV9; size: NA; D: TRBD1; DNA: TGTGCCAGCAGCGCCCTGGGACAGGGTAATGCTGGAAACACCATATATTTT; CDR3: CASSALGQGNAGNTIYF
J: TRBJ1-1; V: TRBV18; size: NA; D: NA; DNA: TGTGCCAGCTCACCCGGGGGCGGCTTTGAAGCTTTCTTT; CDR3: CASSPGGGFEAFF
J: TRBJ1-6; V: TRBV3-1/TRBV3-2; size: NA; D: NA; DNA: TGTGCCAGCAGCCAAGAAGGGCGCCTTCTCCACTTT; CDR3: CASSQEGRLLHF
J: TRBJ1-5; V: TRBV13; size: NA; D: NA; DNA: TGTGCCAGCAGCTTAGGCCGGCTTCCCATGCATTTT; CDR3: CASSLGRLPMHF
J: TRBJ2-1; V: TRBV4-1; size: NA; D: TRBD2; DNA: TGCGCCAGCAGCCAAGCGGGAGGGCCTTACAATGAGCAGTTCTTC; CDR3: CASSQAGGPYNEQFF
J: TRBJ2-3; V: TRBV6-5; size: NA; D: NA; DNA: TGTGCCAGCAGTTACGAGGGTACTACTAGCACAGATACGCAGTATTTT; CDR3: CASSYEGTTSTDTQYF
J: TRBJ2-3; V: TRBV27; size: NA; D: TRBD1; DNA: TGTGCCAGCAGTACCCGACAGGGGTCAGATACGCAGTATTTT; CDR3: CASSTRQGSDTQYF
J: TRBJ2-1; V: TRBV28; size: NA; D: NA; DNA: TGTGCCAGCAGTACCATAAAGCGGGCCCCATACAATGAGCAGTTCTTC; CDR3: CASSTIKRAPYNEQFF
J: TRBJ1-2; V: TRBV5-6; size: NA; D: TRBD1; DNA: TGTGCCAGCAGCTTGAAGAGGGACAGGGGGAAAATCTATGGCTACACCTTC; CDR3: CASSLKRDRGKIYGYTF
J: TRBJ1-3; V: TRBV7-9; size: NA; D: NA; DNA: TGTGCCAGCAGCTTAGGCGGGACATTTGGAAACACCATATATTTT; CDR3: CASSLGGTFGNTIYF
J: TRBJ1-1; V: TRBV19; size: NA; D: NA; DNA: TGTGCCAGTAGTATAGATGGGGGGTTCGCTGAAGCTTTCTTT; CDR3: CASSIDGGFAEAFF
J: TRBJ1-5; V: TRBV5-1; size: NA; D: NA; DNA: TGCGCCAGCAGCTTGGAGGGGGATAGCAATCAGCCCCAGCATTTT; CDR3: CASSLEGDSNQPQHF
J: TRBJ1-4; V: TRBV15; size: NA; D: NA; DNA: TGTGCCACCAGGACCGGGACACAGAATGAAAAACTGTTTTTT; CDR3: CATRTGTQNEKLFF
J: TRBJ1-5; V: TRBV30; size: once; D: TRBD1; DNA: TGTGCCTGGCCGATATGCCTGACAGGGAAAAATCAGCCCCAGCATTTT; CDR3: CAWPICLTGKNQPQHF
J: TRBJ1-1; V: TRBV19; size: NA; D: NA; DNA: TGTGCCAGTAGTCTATACCCGAACACTGAAGCTTTCTTT; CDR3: CASSLYPNTEAFF
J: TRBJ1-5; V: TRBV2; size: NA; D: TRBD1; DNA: TGTGCCAGCAGTGAGTGGACAGGGGGCAATCAGCCCCAGCATTTT; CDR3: CASSEWTGGNQPQHF
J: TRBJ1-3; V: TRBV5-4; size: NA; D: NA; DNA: TGTGCCAGCAGCTTGAGGCCCGGTATGAGCTCTGGAAACACCATATATTTT; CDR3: CASSLRPGMSSGNTIYF
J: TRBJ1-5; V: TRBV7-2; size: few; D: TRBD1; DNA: TGTGCCAGCAGCTTATCAGGGGGTACTCAGCCCCAGCATTTT; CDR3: CASSLSGGTQPQHF
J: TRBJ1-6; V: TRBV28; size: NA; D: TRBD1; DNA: TGTGCCAGCAGTGACCGGGACAGGGTTTCTAATTCACCCCTCCACTTT; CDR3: CASSDRDRVSNSPLHF
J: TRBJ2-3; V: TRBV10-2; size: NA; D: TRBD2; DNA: TGCGCCAGCAGTGTACCCATAGCGGGGGGGAAAACAGATACGCAGTATTTT; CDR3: CASSVPIAGGKTDTQYF
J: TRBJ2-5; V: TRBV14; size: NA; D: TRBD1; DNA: TGTGCCAGCAGCCAAGACGGGCGAGGGGGCCGGGAGACCCAGTACTTC; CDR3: CASSQDGRGGRETQYF
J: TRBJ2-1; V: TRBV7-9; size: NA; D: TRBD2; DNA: TGTGCCAGCAGCGAGAGTGGATTGTCCGGGGGGGAGCAGTTCTTC; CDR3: CASSESGLSGGEQFF
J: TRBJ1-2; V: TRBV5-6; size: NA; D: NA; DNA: TGTGCCAGCAGCGGATCTACAGGGTCCGGCTATGGCTACACCTTC; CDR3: CASSGSTGSGYGYTF